These 5 T cell receptor beta chains were sequenced from one sample in a study of blood T cell repertoires in COVID-19. Assay: immunoSEQ multiplex PCR; the TCRdb copy retains only in-frame clones and omits some. Among 200,000 or so clones listed, more than 65% were seen once. Sequencing was carried out using PBMCs or T cells enriched from blood (not recorded which). The receptor set was obtained from a man between 40 and 49 years old who had recovered from COVID-19.

The chain recombines TRBV11-3 with TRBJ2-1; TRBD1 aligns across 7 bases. CDR3 size: 15 residues. The germline V gene encodes CDR1 SGHNT and CDR2 YENEEA. V lost 0 bases to trimming and J lost 9 bases; unmatched junction nucleotides: 8. CDR3 nucleotides: TGTGCCAGCAGCTTAGAGGGCAGGGGGTTGGGTGAGCAGTTCTTC. Translated: CASSLEGRGLGEQFF.

J is TRBJ1-2 and V is TRBV7-8, with 7 bases lining up with TRBD1. Germline CDR1 and CDR2: SGHVS and FQNEAQ. CDR3 length: 16 residues. V was clipped by 5 bases and J by 8 bases; unmatched bases: 17. CDR3 DNA sequence: TGTGCCAGCAGCCCGCCGAGACAGGGAATCTTGCGGGGCTACACCTTC. Protein: CASSPPRQGILRGYTF.

This chain uses TRBV7-9 with TRBJ2-3, with 8 bases fitting TRBD1. This CDR3 is 17 amino acids long. The V gene end was trimmed by 5 bases and the J gene end by 4 bases; junction bases not matched to a gene: 14. Germline V CDR1 and CDR2: SEHNR, FQNEAQ (reference sequence). CDR3 in DNA: TGTGCCAGCAGCCTAATCCGCCAGGGGGCTGGGGCAGATACGCAGTATTTT. This codes for CASSLIRQGAGADTQYF. Full variable domain (missing parts from reference TRBV7-9 and TRBJ2-3): DTGVSQNPRHKITKRGQNVTFRCDPISEHNRLYWYRQTLGQGPEFLTYFQNEAQLEKSRLLSDRFSAERPKGSFSTLEIQRTEQGDSAMYLCASSLIRQGAGADTQYFGPGTRLTVL.

This chain links TRBV21-1 with TRBJ1-1. TRBV21-1 is a documented pseudogene. The CDR3 totals 14 residues. CDR3 region: CASSHRPPGTEAFF. The CDR3 nucleotides read TGTGCCAGCAGCCACCGCCCCCCGGGCACTGAAGCTTTCTTT.

This chain links TRBV29-1 with TRBJ1-5; D unresolved. The CDR3 spans 15 residues. Trimming cost V 6 bases and J 2 bases, with 17 bases left between them. Germline-derived CDR1 and CDR2 are SQVTM and ANQGSEA. The CDR3 nucleotides read TGCAGCGTAAGTGACGGGGTCTTGGGCAATCAGCCCCAGCATTTT. Protein product: CSVSDGVLGNQPQHF.